A selection of T cell receptor beta chains follows, all from one sample in a study of cytomegalovirus exposure and HLA in healthy donors. Sequencing was performed with immunoSEQ multiplex PCR; in TCRdb, only in-frame clones are kept and a portion is missing. The profile shows about 280,000 clones, approximately 86% of them singletons. The sequencing sample was made of PBMCs. The source of these receptors is a woman aged 18-35 years in good health and CMV-seronegative. CDR3s include the opening cysteine and the closing phenylalanine or tryptophan. D genes are given only for firm matches.

V gene: TRBV6-5; D gene: TRBD2; CDR3 protein: CASSYSGRELFF
V gene: TRBV6-5; D gene: -; CDR3 protein: CASSYIGGDTDTQYF
V gene: TRBV4-1; D gene: -; CDR3 protein: CASSYIRGEQYF
V gene: TRBV27; D gene: -; CDR3 protein: CASSGRGYEQYF
V gene: TRBV4-1; D gene: TRBD1; CDR3 protein: CASSPGQGRVGNQPQHF
V gene: TRBV12-5; D gene: -; CDR3 protein: CASGLVFGLSVVWTYNEQFF
V gene: TRBV9; D gene: TRBD1; CDR3 protein: CASSVEQGVNYGYTF
V gene: TRBV11-3; D gene: TRBD2; CDR3 protein: CASRLAGVEQYF
V gene: TRBV5-1; D gene: TRBD1; CDR3 protein: CASSLAGQGAGEQYF
V gene: TRBV6-1; D gene: TRBD2; CDR3 protein: CAIGLAGGQETQYF
V gene: TRBV7-3; D gene: TRBD2; CDR3 protein: CASSPGTSGGEQFF
V gene: TRBV29-1; D gene: TRBD2; CDR3 protein: CSVATSGRDEQFF
V gene: TRBV19; D gene: -; CDR3 protein: CASSSLNYGYTF
V gene: TRBV7-3; D gene: TRBD1; CDR3 protein: CASSQTGGLEGYTF
V gene: TRBV6-5; D gene: -; CDR3 protein: CATTLYNEQFF
V gene: TRBV27; D gene: -; CDR3 protein: CASSTTGSSYNEQFF
V gene: TRBV18; D gene: -; CDR3 protein: CASSPNREFYEQYF
V gene: TRBV6-1; D gene: TRBD2; CDR3 protein: CASMGLPRPTDTQYF
V gene: TRBV12-5; D gene: TRBD1; CDR3 protein: CASGTRTGGRLQETQYF
V gene: TRBV10-3; D gene: -; CDR3 protein: CAISESKGEQNEQYF
V gene: TRBV5-1; D gene: TRBD1; CDR3 protein: CASSVGQVYSSGNTIYF
V gene: TRBV19; D gene: -; CDR3 protein: CASSLIGGMGTEAFF
V gene: TRBV4-1; D gene: -; CDR3 protein: CASSQNMVSYGYTF
V gene: TRBV5-1; D gene: TRBD1; CDR3 protein: CASSPGDRGGGNQPQHF
V gene: TRBV28; D gene: -; CDR3 protein: CASSSPYRGGRHNEQFF
V gene: TRBV19; D gene: -; CDR3 protein: CASSVDTYGYTF
V gene: TRBV29-1; D gene: TRBD1; CDR3 protein: CSVTGQPYEQYF
V gene: TRBV11-2; D gene: -; CDR3 protein: CASSPGDGYTF
V gene: TRBV19; D gene: -; CDR3 protein: CASSIQWISGTQYF
V gene: TRBV4-3; D gene: -; CDR3 protein: CASSNRQAANYGYTF
V gene: TRBV27; D gene: -; CDR3 protein: CASSENRVVGYQPQHF
V gene: TRBV5-1; D gene: -; CDR3 protein: CASSQPGRYEQYF